The clone carrying this TCR beta chain was picked up many times. As yet, its antigen is unknown. The data originate from a study of neurological immune-mediated disorders. Synthesis of cDNA was accomplished via 5'RACE employing 10-nucleotide random UMIs. TCRdb reprocessed the 5' RACE reads via MiXCR and lists one record per CDR3 protein. The sample lists about 46,000 distinct CDR3 sequences; roughly 4.1% were seen once. The starting material, 2 million PBMCs stored at -80 C, gave rise to the unsorted libraries. General observations from the study: Levels of TCR clonal expansion peaked in HTLV-1-associated myelopathy and reached their lowest in multiple sclerosis, under those of healthy controls. None of the CDR3 amino acid sequences found in expanded clones was shared across subjects. This suggests that the TCR-beta repertoires were private in all groups.

This CDR3 has 15 residues. CDR1 and CDR2 (germline): SGHTA, FQGNSA. The J segment lost 6 bases and the V segment lost 4 bases, leaving 8 bases of the junction unmatched. Sequenced input: PBMCs. This TCR came from a woman aged 60 to 75 with multiple sclerosis. The V call is TRBV7-2, the J call TRBJ2-1; 8 bases are a match to TRBD2. CDR3: CASSSTQAGGNEQFF. Here the CDR3 DNA reads TGTGCCAGCAGCTCAACCCAGGCGGGGGGCAATGAGCAGTTCTTC.